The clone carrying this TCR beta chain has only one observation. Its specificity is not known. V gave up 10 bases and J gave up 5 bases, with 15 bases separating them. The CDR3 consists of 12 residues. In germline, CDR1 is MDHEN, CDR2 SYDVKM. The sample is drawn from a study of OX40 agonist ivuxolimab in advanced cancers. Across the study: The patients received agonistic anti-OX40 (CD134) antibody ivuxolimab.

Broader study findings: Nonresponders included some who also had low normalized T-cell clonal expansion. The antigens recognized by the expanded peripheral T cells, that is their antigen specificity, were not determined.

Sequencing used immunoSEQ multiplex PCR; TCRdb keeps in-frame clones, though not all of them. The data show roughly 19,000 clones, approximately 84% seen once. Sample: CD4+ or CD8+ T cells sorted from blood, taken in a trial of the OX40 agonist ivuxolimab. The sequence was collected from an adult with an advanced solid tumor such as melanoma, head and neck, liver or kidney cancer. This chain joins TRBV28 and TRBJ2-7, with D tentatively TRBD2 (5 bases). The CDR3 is CATGPRGNEQYF. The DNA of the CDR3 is TGTGCCACCGGACCTAGAGGGAACGAGCAGTACTTC.